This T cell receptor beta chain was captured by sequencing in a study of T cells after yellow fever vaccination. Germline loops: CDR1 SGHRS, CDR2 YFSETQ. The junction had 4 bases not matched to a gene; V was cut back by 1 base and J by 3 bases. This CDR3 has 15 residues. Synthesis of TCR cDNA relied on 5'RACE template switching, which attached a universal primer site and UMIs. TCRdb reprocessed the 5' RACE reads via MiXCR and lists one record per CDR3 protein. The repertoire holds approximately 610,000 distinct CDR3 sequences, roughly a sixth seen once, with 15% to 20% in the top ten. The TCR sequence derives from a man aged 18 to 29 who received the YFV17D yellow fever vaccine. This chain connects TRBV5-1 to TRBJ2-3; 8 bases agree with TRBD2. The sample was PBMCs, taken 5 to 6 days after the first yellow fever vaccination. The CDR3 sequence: CASSLLRGATDTQYF. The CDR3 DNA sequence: TGCGCCAGCAGCTTGTTGCGGGGGGCGACAGATACGCAGTATTTT.